This T cell receptor beta chain was profiled in a study of blood T cells in healthy people across ages (dated by TCRdb to about 2015). As for the study more broadly: In model experiments, template switching captured roughly one uniquely barcoded TCR beta cDNA molecule for every two T cells. The donors were divided into four age groups: young (average approximately 17 years), middle-aged (approximately 42), aged (about 60) and long-lived (82). The study analyzed two additional independent replicas of 1 million unique cDNA reads from the same blood draw for two donors, one aged 18 to 29 and one aged 80 or older. Age-related changes in TCR beta repertoire diversity were measured in the study by deep sequencing normalized with unique cDNA molecular identifiers. To avoid experimental bias, donors of different ages were distributed randomly across sequencing lanes. Study-wide conclusions, independent of this receptor: Because the CMV infection status of the donors was unknown, age-related changes in expanded clonotypes may potentially have been confounded. Compared with the aged group, more naive CD4+ T cells, fewer expanded clones and increased TCR diversity were shown by the long-lived group, suggesting age selection. As age increased, observed TCR beta diversity per million T cells dropped in a roughly linear way, and a significant reduction was already evident by age roughly 40. Conclusive comparison of naive and antigen-experienced compartments was prevented by the profiling of bulk unsorted PBMCs. A strong correlation was found between observed TCR beta diversity and the percentage of naive T cells measured by flow cytometry. Estimates of total diversity from one million sequenced T cells were regarded as lower bounds and underestimates.

Systemically healthy Caucasian individuals from Russia, over 30 in total and aged roughly 6 to 90 years, were included as donors. Approximately 10 milliliters of peripheral blood were collected from each donor into EDTA-treated Vacutainer tubes. PBMCs were isolated by Ficoll-Paque density-gradient centrifugation, with at least 7 million obtained per sample. Trizol reagent was used to extract total RNA from the PBMCs, yielding at least 6 micrograms per sample. The percentages of naive CD45RAhigh/CD27high T cells were determined by flow cytometry on a PBMC aliquot from every donor. The receptor library was made with 5' RACE. TCRdb names Illumina HiSeq 2500 as the instrument used. The second PCR ran for roughly 7 to 11 cycles and used a J-beta primer mix along with a sample-barcoded 5' primer. Each TCR beta cDNA molecule received a unique molecular identifier from a template-switch 5' adaptor carrying 12 random nucleotides. Each sample yielded at least 2.5 million CDR3-containing paired-end reads. The Mint cDNA synthesis kit, primed by a TRBC-specific oligonucleotide, was used to synthesize first-strand cDNA from all RNA. Following uracil-DNA glycosylase treatment, a first 18-cycle PCR with universal primers M1SS and BC2_uni_R was performed on all cDNA. As for how the authors treated the data: For normalization, 1 million high-quality reads, each with a distinct molecular identifier, were randomly selected from each sample. Instead of being binned into consensus sequences, reads with shared molecular identifiers were discarded. MiTCR, run with a Q25 quality threshold and the strictest error-elimination algorithm, handled CDR3 identification, clonotype clustering and error correction. A nonparametric unseen species model with Euler transformation was used to estimate lower-bound total TCR beta diversity. TCRdb reran the public reads through fastp at Q25 and MiXCR, keeping productive beta chains. All rows with the same CDR3 protein become a single entry with the most common DNA and genes. In this record, the V and J calls reflect TCRdb's handling and not the investigators' own analysis. For this sample there are roughly 860,000 distinct CDR3 sequences; roughly 60% appear just once. The leading ten clones occupy about a quarter of the sample.

CDR1 is given as MNHEY and CDR2 as SVGAGI, both from the germline V gene. From cysteine to phenylalanine, the CDR3 is 14 amino acids long. The only DNA kept is the CDR3, 42 bases in frame from the first base. V is clipped by 7 bases and J by 5 bases, and the sequence between their germline boundaries is 18 bases long. With respect to this clonotype: The clone's antigen remains unknown. Qualities for individual bases were not recorded, and no much larger clone is one base off.

Sample: blood. The sequence derives from a man younger than 40 in good health. Recombination joined TRBV6-5 with TRBJ2-7, and possibly TRBD1, on 7 matching bases. The DNA sequence is given as TGTGCCAGCATTCGCAGACAGGGACTTGACGAGCAGTACTTC. Its coded protein is CASIRRQGLDEQYF.